This is a list of T cell receptor beta chains from one sample in a study of blood T cell repertoires in COVID-19. The repertoire was sequenced with immunoSEQ multiplex PCR; TCRdb's copy has only in-frame clones and lacks some. The table includes approximately 170,000 clones, approximately 90% detected once. The sample consisted of peripheral blood. The receptors derive from a man in his sixties with acute or convalescent COVID-19. CDR3s include the opening cysteine and the closing phenylalanine or tryptophan. The D gene is left open where the match is weak. Clone size is stated in some rows and not others, as once, few, many or a class when expanded.

D gene: NA
J gene: TRBJ2-6
V gene: TRBV11-2
clone size: NA
CDR3 DNA: TGTGCCAGCAGCCCAGACAGCTCTGGGGCCAACGTCCTGACTTTC
CDR3 protein: CASSPDSSGANVLTF

D gene: TRBD1
J gene: TRBJ1-3
V gene: TRBV4-1
clone size: NA
CDR3 DNA: TGCGCCAGCAGCCAAGGTGACAGGGAAAACACCATATATTTT
CDR3 protein: CASSQGDRENTIYF

D gene: TRBD2
J gene: TRBJ2-3
V gene: TRBV3-1/TRBV3-2
clone size: NA
CDR3 DNA: TGTGCCAGCAGCTTTAGCGGGAGTACAGGAACGCAGTATTTT
CDR3 protein: CASSFSGSTGTQYF

D gene: TRBD1
J gene: TRBJ2-5
V gene: TRBV27
clone size: NA
CDR3 DNA: TGTGCCAGCAGCCGGGGACAGGGTGTGGAGACCCAGTACTTC
CDR3 protein: CASSRGQGVETQYF

D gene: NA
J gene: TRBJ1-3
V gene: TRBV9
clone size: NA
CDR3 DNA: TGTGCCAGCAGCGTAGGGTCTGGCGCGGCTGGAAACACCATATATTTT
CDR3 protein: CASSVGSGAAGNTIYF

D gene: NA
J gene: TRBJ1-1
V gene: TRBV30
clone size: NA
CDR3 DNA: TGTGCCTGGAGTAAGCAGGGGAACACTGAAGCTTTCTTT
CDR3 protein: CAWSKQGNTEAFF

D gene: TRBD2
J gene: TRBJ2-7
V gene: TRBV18
clone size: NA
CDR3 DNA: TGTGCCAGCTCACCACAGGCGGGAGTCGATTCATACGAGCAGTACTTC
CDR3 protein: CASSPQAGVDSYEQYF

D gene: NA
J gene: TRBJ1-6
V gene: TRBV28
clone size: NA
CDR3 DNA: TGTGCCAGCAGTCGGGGTTCACCGGGTTCACCCCTCCACTTT
CDR3 protein: CASSRGSPGSPLHF

D gene: NA
J gene: TRBJ2-1
V gene: TRBV4-3
clone size: NA
CDR3 DNA: TGCGCCAGCAGCCAAGAGAGCTCCTACAATGAGCAGTTCTTC
CDR3 protein: CASSQESSYNEQFF

D gene: TRBD1
J gene: TRBJ2-3
V gene: TRBV7-9
clone size: NA
CDR3 DNA: TGTGCCAGCAGCTTCCTGACAGGGGTGACAGATACGCAGTATTTT
CDR3 protein: CASSFLTGVTDTQYF

D gene: TRBD1
J gene: TRBJ1-2
V gene: TRBV5-1
clone size: few
CDR3 DNA: TGCGCCAGCAGCGAGAGGGACAGGGGAAGGGGAGGCTACACCTTC
CDR3 protein: CASSERDRGRGGYTF

D gene: TRBD1
J gene: TRBJ2-2
V gene: TRBV7-9
clone size: NA
CDR3 DNA: TGTGCCAGCAACAGGGGGGACACCGGGGAGCTGTTTTTT
CDR3 protein: CASNRGDTGELFF

D gene: TRBD1
J gene: TRBJ2-7
V gene: TRBV19
clone size: once
CDR3 DNA: TGTGCCAGTAGTATATTGGGGACAGGGGGAACCTACGAGCAGTACTTC
CDR3 protein: CASSILGTGGTYEQYF

D gene: TRBD1
J gene: TRBJ1-4
V gene: TRBV6-5
clone size: NA
CDR3 DNA: TGTGCCAGCAGACTTACCGGGACAGGGGGCGAAAAACTGTTTTTT
CDR3 protein: CASRLTGTGGEKLFF

D gene: NA
J gene: TRBJ2-5
V gene: TRBV3-1/TRBV3-2
clone size: NA
CDR3 DNA: TGTGCCAGCAGCCAATTAGGAAGCGGGGAGACCCAGTACTTC
CDR3 protein: CASSQLGSGETQYF

D gene: NA
J gene: TRBJ1-2
V gene: TRBV21-1
clone size: NA
CDR3 DNA: TGTGCCAGCAGCAAAGACAGGGGCGCCCGCTACTATGGCTACACCTTC
CDR3 protein: CASSKDRGARYYGYTF

D gene: TRBD1
J gene: TRBJ1-1
V gene: TRBV7-9
clone size: NA
CDR3 DNA: TGTGCCAGCAGCTTACCGCAGGGGGCGAAGACTGAAGCTTTCTTT
CDR3 protein: CASSLPQGAKTEAFF

D gene: TRBD1
J gene: TRBJ2-7
V gene: TRBV30
clone size: NA
CDR3 DNA: TGTGCCTGGAGCCGGACAGGGGGCTTTTACGAGCAGTACTTC
CDR3 protein: CAWSRTGGFYEQYF

D gene: NA
J gene: TRBJ1-2
V gene: TRBV5-5
clone size: few
CDR3 DNA: TGTGCCAGCAGCTTGGATCCGGGGAACTATGGCTACACCTTC
CDR3 protein: CASSLDPGNYGYTF

D gene: NA
J gene: TRBJ2-1
V gene: TRBV4-1
clone size: NA
CDR3 DNA: TGCGCCAGCAGCCCGGACACCTACAATGAGCAGTTCTTC
CDR3 protein: CASSPDTYNEQFF

D gene: NA
J gene: TRBJ2-2
V gene: TRBV4-1
clone size: NA
CDR3 DNA: TGCGCCAGCAGCCAAGAACCGGGGATGAGGACCGGGGAGCTGTTTTTT
CDR3 protein: CASSQEPGMRTGELFF

D gene: NA
J gene: TRBJ1-1
V gene: TRBV20-1
clone size: NA
CDR3 DNA: TGCAGTGCTAGTATTGGGGCGGGGGGAGGTGCTTTCTTT
CDR3 protein: CSASIGAGGGAFF

D gene: NA
J gene: TRBJ2-1
V gene: TRBV4-3
clone size: NA
CDR3 DNA: TGCGCCAGCAGCCAAGAAGTGGGGGGAAGGGGACAGAAGAACAATGAGCAGTTCTTC
CDR3 protein: CASSQEVGGRGQKNNEQFF

D gene: NA
J gene: TRBJ1-1
V gene: TRBV5-1
clone size: NA
CDR3 DNA: TGCGCCAGCAGCCAGCGGGTCAGGGATCCTGAAGCTTTCTTT
CDR3 protein: CASSQRVRDPEAFF

D gene: NA
J gene: TRBJ2-1
V gene: TRBV14
clone size: NA
CDR3 DNA: TGTGCCAGCAGCCAAGATTACCCGGTTAGCTCCTACAATGAGCAGTTCTTC
CDR3 protein: CASSQDYPVSSYNEQFF

D gene: TRBD1
J gene: TRBJ1-5
V gene: TRBV6-2/TRBV6-3
clone size: NA
CDR3 DNA: TGTGCCAGCAGTCCCCCCGGACAGGGGATTAGGCAGCCCCAGCATTTT
CDR3 protein: CASSPPGQGIRQPQHF

D gene: TRBD2
J gene: TRBJ2-7
V gene: TRBV14
clone size: NA
CDR3 DNA: TGTGCCAGCAGCCAAGGGGGGGGGACTTACGAGCAGTACTTC
CDR3 protein: CASSQGGGTYEQYF

D gene: TRBD1
J gene: TRBJ1-2
V gene: TRBV12-3/TRBV12-4
clone size: NA
CDR3 DNA: TGTGCCAGCAGTGTCCGGCGACAGGGGGGGAACACCTTC
CDR3 protein: CASSVRRQGGNTF

D gene: TRBD1
J gene: TRBJ2-4
V gene: TRBV6-1
clone size: NA
CDR3 DNA: TGTGCCAGCAGTGAAGCGATGACAGGGTGGGCCAAAAACATTCAGTACTTC
CDR3 protein: CASSEAMTGWAKNIQYF

D gene: NA
J gene: TRBJ1-2
V gene: TRBV6-5
clone size: NA
CDR3 DNA: TGTGCCAGCAGAGGACAGCATGGCTACACCTTC
CDR3 protein: CASRGQHGYTF

D gene: NA
J gene: TRBJ2-3
V gene: TRBV7-6
clone size: NA
CDR3 DNA: TGTGCCAGCAGCTTAGGGATTGCAGGACAGAGCACAGATACGCAGTATTTT
CDR3 protein: CASSLGIAGQSTDTQYF

D gene: TRBD1
J gene: TRBJ2-1
V gene: TRBV2
clone size: NA
CDR3 DNA: TGTGCCAGCAGTGAAGCCCGGGGGACAGGGACCTACAATGAGCAGTTCTTC
CDR3 protein: CASSEARGTGTYNEQFF

D gene: NA
J gene: TRBJ2-5
V gene: TRBV27
clone size: NA
CDR3 DNA: TGTGCCAGCAGTTTGCGAGAGGCAGAGACCCAGTACTTC
CDR3 protein: CASSLREAETQYF